This passage covers 27 T cell receptor beta chains from one sample sequenced in a study of spatial heterogeneity in lung cancer. TCRdb redid the calling of the 5' RACE reads with MiXCR, one entry per CDR3 protein. Of roughly 110,000 distinct CDR3 sequences listed, 10% to 12% were seen once; the top ten hold more than 20%. Time point indicated: blood at routine non-recurrence follow-up after resection. The starting material was PBMCs, obtained at follow-up. The receptors were gathered from a female donor with early-stage non-small cell lung cancer.

A few counts support this clonotype. The chain is built from TRBV14 and TRBJ2-1; D is undetermined. Germline assignment: CDR1 SGHDN and CDR2 FVKESK. The V and J ends lost 0 bases and 7 bases respectively, with 10 bases between them. The CDR3 sequence is 14 residues long. The CDR3 protein is CASSQEVFWNEQFF. The DNA of the CDR3 is TGTGCCAGCAGCCAAGAGGTATTTTGGAATGAGCAGTTCTTC.

The table lists this clonotype with many counts. The chain employs TRBV24-1 and TRBJ2-1; D perhaps matches TRBD1 (5 bases). Deletions cut 4 bases from V and 2 bases from J, with 11 bases between. Germline V gene lookup returns CDR1 KGHDR and CDR2 SFDVKD. This CDR3 region has 15 residues. Written as DNA, the CDR3 is TGTGCCACCAGTGAGTCAGGGAACCCCTACAATGAGCAGTTCTTC. Protein sequence: CATSESGNPYNEQFF.

This clonotype turned up a few times. This chain uses TRBV6-2 or TRBV6-3 with TRBJ1-5; D may be TRBD1 (5 bases). Germline CDR1 is MNHEY and CDR2 is SVGEGT. Trimming pared 6 bases from V and 4 bases from J, leaving 10 bases between. The CDR3 loop spans 13 amino acids. CDR3 protein: CASRADRNQPQHF. The CDR3 DNA follows: TGTGCCAGCAGAGCCGACAGAAATCAGCCCCAGCATTTT.

This rearrangement joins TRBV5-5 to TRBJ2-1; a weak D match, TRBD2 (6 bases). In germline, CDR1 is SGHKS, CDR2 YYEKEE (reference sequence). V was clipped by 2 bases and J by 3 bases, with 30 bases between them. The CDR3 runs 21 residues. The DNA for the CDR3 is TGTGCCAGCAGCTTCATTGGTAGGAGACAGACACCCACGGGACTCTACAATGAGCAGTTCTTC. Translation gives CASSFIGRRQTPTGLYNEQFF.

This CDR3 reads CASSPQGEGEQYV. The CDR3 DNA is TGTGCCAGCAGTCCACAGGGGGAAGGCGAGCAGTACGTC. This chain joins TRBV6-2 or TRBV6-3 and TRBJ2-7; 8 positions agree with TRBD1. The V and J ends lost 5 bases and 6 bases, in that order; junction bases with no gene match: 6. Germline V lookup: CDR1 MNHEY, CDR2 SVGEGT. CDR3 length: 13 amino acids.

V and J are TRBV27 and TRBJ1-1; no clear D. The germline V and J ends were trimmed by 4 bases and 6 bases, with 6 bases remaining between them. Germline loops: CDR1 MNHEY, CDR2 SMNVEV (reference sequence). This CDR3 is 11 amino acids long. CDR3 DNA sequence: TGTGCCAGCAGTTCAGTTTCTGAAGCTTTCTTT. Protein sequence: CASSSVSEAFF.

This clonotype was counted a few times. This sequence joins TRBV6-5 and TRBJ2-5, with 9 bases identical to TRBD2. The CDR3 consists of 15 residues. The junction had 5 bases not matched to a gene; V was cut back by 4 bases and J by 2 bases. Germline CDR1 MNHEY, CDR2 SVGAGI. CDR3 nucleotide sequence: TGTGCCAGCAGTTCCAGCGGGAGGTATCAAGAGACCCAGTACTTC. Encoded protein: CASSSSGRYQETQYF.

This clonotype was found many times. The V call is TRBV20-1, the J call TRBJ2-3; the D is unclear. This CDR3 has 12 residues. V was trimmed by 5 bases and J by 2 bases, leaving 8 bases between them. Germline V gene sequence: CDR1 DFQATT, CDR2 SNEGSKA (reference sequence). This CDR3 reads CSALDNTDTQYF. The CDR3 DNA is TGCAGTGCTCTAGACAACACAGATACGCAGTATTTT.

The table lists this clonotype with many counts. The CDR3 DNA sequence: TGCGCCAGCAGCCAATGGGCGCACACTCGTAATGAAAAACTGTTTTTT. It specifies CASSQWAHTRNEKLFF. V gene TRBV4-3 combines with J gene TRBJ1-4; D call uncertain. V lost 2 bases and J lost 4, with 14 bases in between. The CDR3 is made up of 16 amino acids. Germline CDR1 and CDR2: LGHNA and YSLEER.

In this sample, this clonotype turned up a few times. V and J are TRBV7-3 and TRBJ1-2; D unresolved. Germline V gives CDR1 SGHTA, CDR2 FQGTGA. The V end lost 1 base, the J end lost 2 bases, and 8 bases lay between the germline ends. This CDR3 contains 14 residues. The CDR3, as DNA: TGTGCCAGCAGCTTAAGTCGGGAAAACTATGGCTACACCTTC. This sequence encodes CASSLSRENYGYTF.

This chain uses TRBV11-1 with TRBJ2-1; the match to TRBD1 covers 7 bases. The CDR3 loop spans 16 amino acids. Per the germline V gene, CDR1 is SGHAT and CDR2 is FQDESV (reference sequence). V dropped 1 base and J dropped 0; count of bases not matched to a gene: 3. DNA for the CDR3: TGTGCCAGCAGCTTAGGCCGGGACAGCTCCTACAATGAGCAGTTCTTC. It translates to CASSLGRDSSYNEQFF.

This clonotype was picked up many times. V usage is TRBV6-5 and J usage is TRBJ2-1, with D perhaps TRBD1 (6 bases). V was clipped by 5 bases and J by 1 base, with 9 bases between them. This CDR3 contains 14 residues. Germline CDR1 MNHEY, CDR2 SVGAGI. CDR3 in amino acids: CASSHRVSYNEQFF. The CDR3 coding sequence is TGTGCCAGCAGTCACAGGGTTTCCTACAATGAGCAGTTCTTC.

The V call is TRBV10-3, the J call TRBJ2-2; 8 nucleotides match TRBD1. The CDR3 contains 12 residues. Germline V gene data show CDR1 as ENHRY and CDR2 as SYGVKD. V lost 8 bases and J lost 7; bases outside the gene matches: 3. The CDR3 is CAIGQGVGELFF. The CDR3 region has the DNA TGTGCCATCGGACAGGGTGTCGGGGAGCTGTTTTTT.

This clonotype has ten or more counts. As DNA, the CDR3 is TGTGCCAGCAGCCCCCGTTCACTAATAACAGGAGCCGAGCAGTTCTTC. Translating it yields CASSPRSLITGAEQFF. The V call is TRBV9, the J call TRBJ2-1; maybe TRBD1 (5 bases). V was cut by 4 bases and J by 10 bases, with 24 bases left in between. The CDR3 extends over 16 amino acids. Germline CDR1 SGDLS, CDR2 YYNGEE.

This clonotype was detected many times. The chain uses TRBV24-1 and TRBJ2-2; D assignment may be TRBD1 or TRBD2 (5 bases each). The CDR3 is made up of 16 amino acids. Trimming took off 0 bases at V and 0 bases at J, with 7 bases between the two ends. CDR1 KGHDR and CDR2 SFDVKD come from the germline V gene. This CDR3 reads CATSDLQGPNTGELFF. The CDR3 bases are TGTGCCACCAGTGATTTGCAGGGACCGAACACCGGGGAGCTGTTTTTT.

The CDR3 sequence: CASSQVALRQRGDSPLHF. The CDR3 DNA sequence: TGCGCCAGCAGCCAAGTAGCGTTGCGACAACGAGGGGATTCACCCCTCCACTTT. The chain couples TRBV4-1 to TRBJ1-6; maybe TRBD1 (5 bases). Germline V gene data show CDR1 as MGHRA and CDR2 as YSYEKL. V lost 1 base to trimming and J lost 8 bases, with 21 bases between them. The CDR3 totals 18 residues.

V gene TRBV5-1 combines with J gene TRBJ1-2; 9 bases align to TRBD1. The CDR3 loop spans 14 amino acids. Germline assignment: CDR1 SGHRS and CDR2 YFSETQ. J lost 4 bases, V lost 4 bases, and 5 bases had no gene match. CDR3 amino acids: CASSEQGASYGYTF. In DNA, the CDR3 is TGCGCCAGCAGCGAACAGGGGGCCAGCTATGGCTACACCTTC. Looking up the rest from reference TRBV5-1 and TRBJ1-2 gives the full variable domain: KAGVTQTPRYLIKTRGQQVTLSCSPISGHRSVSWYQQTPGQGLQFLFEYFSETQRNKGNFPGRFSGRQFSNSRSEMNVSTLELGDSALYLCASSEQGASYGYTFGSGTRLTVV.

The gene calls are TRBV10-1 and TRBJ2-3, with D perhaps matching TRBD2 (6 bases). Trimming removed 5 bases at V and 6 bases at J, with 15 bases between. The CDR3 covers 14 residues. The germline V gene encodes CDR1 WNHNN and CDR2 SYGVQD (reference sequence). DNA of the CDR3: TGCGCCAGCAGTCGGGACTCCGAAGCGGATACGCAGTATTTT. Protein sequence: CASSRDSEADTQYF.

This clonotype was counted at least ten times. The genes are TRBV28 and TRBJ2-4; TRBD2 matches at 11 bases. The CDR3 loop spans 15 amino acids. V lost 5 bases to trimming and J lost 9 bases; unmatched junction nucleotides: 9. The germline gives CDR1 MDHEN, CDR2 SYDVKM. The DNA of the CDR3 is TGTGCCAGCAGTCCGACTAGCGGGAAAGGTGGCATTCAGTACTTC. Translating gives CASSPTSGKGGIQYF. Drawing the rest from reference TRBV28 and TRBJ2-4, the complete variable domain is DVKVTQSSRYLVKRTGEKVFLECVQDMDHENMFWYRQDPGLGLRLIYFSYDVKMKEKGDIPEGYSVSREKKERFSLILESASTNQTSMYLCASSPTSGKGGIQYFGAGTRLSVL.

A few counts support this clonotype. The V call is TRBV18, the J call TRBJ1-4; D may be TRBD1 (5 bases). Per germline, CDR1 KGHSH and CDR2 LQKENI. V lost 0 bases and J 1 base, leaving 12 bases between the germline ends. The CDR3 is 17 residues long. The CDR3 reads CASSPPGTGQTNEKLFF. The CDR3 coding sequence is TGTGCCAGCTCACCACCGGGTACGGGGCAAACTAATGAAAAACTGTTTTTT.

Only a few counts were recorded for this clonotype. The chain carries TRBV2 and TRBJ2-1; tentatively, D is TRBD2 (5 bases). The germline V gene has CDR1 SNHLY and CDR2 FYNNEI. Trimming removed 7 bases at V and 2 bases at J, with 12 bases between. The CDR3 totals 14 residues. Here the CDR3 DNA reads TGTGCCAGCATCAGCGGCGGACCCTACAATGAGCAGTTCTTC. The encoded protein is CASISGGPYNEQFF. The full variable domain, completed using reference TRBV2 and TRBJ2-1, is EPEVTQTPSHQVTQMGQEVILRCVPISNHLYFYWYRQILGQKVEFLVSFYNNEISEKSEIFDDQFSVERPDGSNFTLKIRSTKLEDSAMYFCASISGGPYNEQFFGPGTRLTVL.

The sample holds many counts of this clonotype. V is TRBV24-1 and J is TRBJ1-1; no definite D call. The germline V and J ends were trimmed by 7 bases and 7 bases, with 15 bases remaining between them. Germline V gene data show CDR1 as KGHDR and CDR2 as SFDVKD. The length of the CDR3 is 13 residues. Here the CDR3 reads CATSSAQDHEAFF. The CDR3, as DNA: TGTGCCACCAGCTCAGCCCAGGACCATGAAGCTTTCTTT.

The chain is built from TRBV6-5 and TRBJ2-5, with 8 bases fitting TRBD1. Trimming at V came to 0 bases and at J to 4 bases, leaving 7 bases not matched to a gene. Germline CDR1 and CDR2: MNHEY and SVGAGI. The CDR3 runs to 16 residues. The chain's CDR3 is CASSYSTGVIRETQYF. The CDR3 bases are TGTGCCAGCAGTTACTCGACAGGGGTTATCCGAGAGACCCAGTACTTC.

V is TRBV7-2 and J is TRBJ2-3; D might be TRBD1 (6 bases). V was pared by 4 bases and J by 4 bases, with 12 bases between. The length of the CDR3 is 14 residues. CDR1 is SGHTA and CDR2 is FQGNSA in the germline V gene. Here the CDR3 DNA reads TGTGCCAGCAGCTCTGGACAGATCCCAGATACGCAGTATTTT. It specifies CASSSGQIPDTQYF.

This clonotype was seen ten or more times. J is TRBJ2-1 and V is TRBV11-2; D is unresolved. The CDR3 length is 14 residues. Trimming took off 6 bases at V and 0 bases at J, with 9 bases between the two ends. CDR1 SGHAT and CDR2 FQNNGV come from the germline V gene. The DNA of the CDR3 is TGTGCCAGCAGGTTGCAGCGCTCCTACAATGAGCAGTTCTTC. It translates to CASRLQRSYNEQFF.

This clonotype was seen many times. The chain combines TRBV5-6 with TRBJ2-5; weak D call: TRBD2 (6 bases). Between the trimmed V and J ends, which lost 1 base and 4 bases, there was a span of 23 bases. The CDR3 is 18 amino acids. Germline CDR1 is SGHDT and CDR2 is YYEEEE. The CDR3 is CASSLLAGGNTWRETQYF. CDR3 sequence (DNA): TGTGCCAGCAGCTTGTTGGCCGGCGGGAACACATGGAGAGAGACCCAGTACTTC.

This clonotype was found many times. Written as DNA, the CDR3 is TGTGCCAGCACCCAGAACACTGAAGCTTTCTTT. Its translation: CASTQNTEAFF. The chain uses TRBV28 and TRBJ1-1; D is unclear. The CDR3 contains 11 residues. The ends were cut back, 7 bases at V and 1 base at J, with 4 bases in the middle. Germline V CDR1 and CDR2: MDHEN, SYDVKM.